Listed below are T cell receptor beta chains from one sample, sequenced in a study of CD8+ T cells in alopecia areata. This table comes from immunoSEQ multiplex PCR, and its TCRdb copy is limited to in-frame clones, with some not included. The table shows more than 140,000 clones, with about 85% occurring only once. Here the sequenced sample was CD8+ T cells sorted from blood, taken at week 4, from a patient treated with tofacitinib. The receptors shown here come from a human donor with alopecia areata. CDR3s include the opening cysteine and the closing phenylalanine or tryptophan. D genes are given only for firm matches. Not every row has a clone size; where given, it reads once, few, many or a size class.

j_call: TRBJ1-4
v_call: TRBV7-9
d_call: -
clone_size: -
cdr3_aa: CASSDQQATNEKLFF
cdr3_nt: TGTGCCAGCAGTGATCAGCAGGCAACTAATGAAAAACTGTTTTTT

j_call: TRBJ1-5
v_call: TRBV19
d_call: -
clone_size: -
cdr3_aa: CASNSASPHQPQHF
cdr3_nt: TGTGCCAGTAACTCGGCCAGTCCTCATCAGCCCCAGCATTTT

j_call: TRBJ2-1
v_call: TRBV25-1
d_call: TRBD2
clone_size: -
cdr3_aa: CASSPGAGENEQFF
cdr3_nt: TGTGCCAGCAGTCCGGGAGCGGGGGAAAATGAGCAGTTCTTC

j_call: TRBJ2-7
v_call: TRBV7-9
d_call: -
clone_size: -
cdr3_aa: CASSPRDRSYEQYF
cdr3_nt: TGTGCCAGCAGCCCCCGGGACCGTTCCTACGAGCAGTACTTC

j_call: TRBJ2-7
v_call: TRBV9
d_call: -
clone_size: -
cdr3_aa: CASSGSGMGTYEQYF
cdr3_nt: TGTGCCAGCAGCGGATCGGGGATGGGGACCTACGAGCAGTACTTC

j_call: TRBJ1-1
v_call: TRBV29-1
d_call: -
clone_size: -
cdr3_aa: CSVEEMSDWNTEAFF
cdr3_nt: TGCAGCGTTGAAGAGATGTCAGACTGGAACACTGAAGCTTTCTTT

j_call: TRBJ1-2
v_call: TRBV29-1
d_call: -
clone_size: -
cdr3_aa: CSVEVRAEYGYTF
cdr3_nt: TGCAGCGTTGAAGTGAGGGCAGAATATGGCTACACCTTC

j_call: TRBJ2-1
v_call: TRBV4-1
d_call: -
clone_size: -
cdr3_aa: CASSHYNEQFF
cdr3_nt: TGCGCCAGCAGCCATTACAATGAGCAGTTCTTC

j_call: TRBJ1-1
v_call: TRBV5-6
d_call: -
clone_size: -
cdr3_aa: CASSLGGGTEAFF
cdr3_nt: TGTGCCAGCAGCTTGGGAGGGGGCACTGAAGCTTTCTTT

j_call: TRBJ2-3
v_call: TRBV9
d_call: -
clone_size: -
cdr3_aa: CASSVALGADTQYF
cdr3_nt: TGTGCCAGCAGCGTAGCTTTGGGTGCAGATACGCAGTATTTT

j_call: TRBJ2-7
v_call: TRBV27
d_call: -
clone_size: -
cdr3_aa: CASSLRDKFHEQYF
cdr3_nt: TGTGCCAGCAGCCTAAGGGACAAATTCCACGAGCAGTACTTC

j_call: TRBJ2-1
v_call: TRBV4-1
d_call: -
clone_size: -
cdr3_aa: CASSPQDQEYNEQFF
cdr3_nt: TGCGCCAGCAGCCCCCAAGATCAGGAGTACAATGAGCAGTTCTTC

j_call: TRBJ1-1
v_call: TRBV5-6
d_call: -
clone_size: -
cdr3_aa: CASSLAEGFMNTEAFF
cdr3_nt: TGTGCCAGCAGCTTGGCCGAAGGGTTCATGAACACTGAAGCTTTCTTT

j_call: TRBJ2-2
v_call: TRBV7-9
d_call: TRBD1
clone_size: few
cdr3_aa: CASWDSLSAGELFF
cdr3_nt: TGTGCCAGCTGGGACAGCCTTAGCGCCGGGGAGCTGTTTTTT

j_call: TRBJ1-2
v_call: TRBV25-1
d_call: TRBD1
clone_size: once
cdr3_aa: CASTGQGHGYTF
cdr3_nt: TGTGCCAGCACGGGACAGGGCCATGGCTACACCTTC

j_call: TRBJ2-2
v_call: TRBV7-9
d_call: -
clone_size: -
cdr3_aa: CASSEYSTGELFF
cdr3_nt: TGTGCCAGCAGCGAGTATAGCACCGGGGAGCTGTTTTTT

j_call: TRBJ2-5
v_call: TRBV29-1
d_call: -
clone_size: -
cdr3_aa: CSVELIGSQETQYF
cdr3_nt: TGCAGCGTTGAATTGATCGGCAGCCAAGAGACCCAGTACTTC

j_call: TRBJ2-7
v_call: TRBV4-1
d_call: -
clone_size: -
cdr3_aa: CASSQDPGMSYEQYF
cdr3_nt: TGCGCCAGCAGCCAAGACCCAGGGATGTCCTACGAGCAGTACTTC

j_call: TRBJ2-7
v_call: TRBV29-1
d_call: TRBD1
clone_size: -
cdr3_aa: CSVDYTGTGTYEQYF
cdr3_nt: TGCAGCGTGGACTACACCGGGACAGGGACCTACGAGCAGTACTTC

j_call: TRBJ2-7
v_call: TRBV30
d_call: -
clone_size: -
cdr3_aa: CASNSGEAYEQYF
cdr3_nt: TGTGCCTCCAATTCGGGGGAGGCCTACGAGCAGTACTTC

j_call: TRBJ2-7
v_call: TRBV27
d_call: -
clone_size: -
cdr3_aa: CASSWQGSYEQYF
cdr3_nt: TGTGCCAGCAGTTGGCAGGGTTCCTACGAGCAGTACTTC

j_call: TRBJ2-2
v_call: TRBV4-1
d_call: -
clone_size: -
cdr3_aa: CASSQYSGTGRPNTGELFF
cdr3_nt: TGCGCCAGCAGCCAGTACAGCGGGACAGGACGTCCGAACACCGGGGAGCTGTTTTTT